What follows are 19 T cell receptor beta chains derived from one specimen sequenced in a study of blood T cell repertoires in COVID-19. TCRdb keeps only in-frame clones here, not all; method: immunoSEQ multiplex PCR. The sample shows 150,000 or so clones, more than 65% of them seen only once. Sequencing was performed on PBMCs or T cells enriched from blood (not recorded which). Every receptor here comes from a man aged 50-59 years who had recovered from COVID-19.

V and J are TRBV21-1 and TRBJ2-3; the tabulated D call, TRBD2, remains unverified against the DNA. TRBV21-1 is shown as a pseudogene. The CDR3 totals 22 residues. The CDR3 sequence is CASSEKILLGLAGITSTDTQYF. DNA for the CDR3: TGTGCCAGCAGCGAAAAGATACTTCTAGGACTAGCGGGGATAACTAGCACAGATACGCAGTATTTT.

The gene calls are TRBV11-2 and TRBJ2-7; 7 bases are shared with TRBD2. Trimming cost V 5 bases and J 7 bases; bases outside gene matches: 17. CDR1 is SGHAT and CDR2 is FQNNGV in the germline V gene. CDR3 length: 16 amino acids. The CDR3 nucleotides read TGTGCCAGCAGCCCAGGGAGGACTAGTGGAGTTAGAGAGCAGTACTTC. Translating it yields CASSPGRTSGVREQYF. Full variable domain (rest looked up from reference TRBV11-2 and TRBJ2-7): EAGVAQSPRYKIIEKRQSVAFWCNPISGHATLYWYQQILGQGPKLLIQFQNNGVVDDSQLPKDRFSAERLKGVDSTLKIQPAKLEDSAVYLCASSPGRTSGVREQYFGPGTRLTVT.

The rearrangement links TRBV5-1 to TRBJ2-5; tentative D call: TRBD1 (5 bases). Looked up from germline, CDR1 is SGHRS and CDR2 is YFSETQ. Trimming cost V 4 bases and J 1 base, with 11 bases left between them. The CDR3 totals 14 residues. The CDR3: CASSLQGFQETQYF. CDR3 nucleotides: TGCGCCAGCAGCCTTCAGGGCTTCCAAGAGACCCAGTACTTC. The full variable domain, rest sourced from reference TRBV5-1 and TRBJ2-5, is KAGVTQTPRYLIKTRGQQVTLSCSPISGHRSVSWYQQTPGQGLQFLFEYFSETQRNKGNFPGRFSGRQFSNSRSEMNVSTLELGDSALYLCASSLQGFQETQYFGPGTRLLVL.

This clone appeared a single time. The chain couples TRBV9 to TRBJ2-3; 7 positions match TRBD1. Germline CDR1 and CDR2: SGDLS and YYNGEE. This CDR3 is 14 amino acids long. V was pared by 1 base and J by 6 bases, with 5 bases of the junction left unmatched. The CDR3 loop is CASSVPTGLDTQYF. The CDR3 DNA is TGTGCCAGCAGCGTACCGACAGGGTTGGATACGCAGTATTTT. The complete variable domain, with remaining parts taken from reference TRBV9 and TRBJ2-3, reads DSGVTQTPKHLITATGQRVTLRCSPRSGDLSVYWYQQSLDQGLQFLIQYYNGEERAKGNILERFSAQQFPDLHSELNLSSLELGDSALYFCASSVPTGLDTQYFGPGTRLTVL.

The chain uses TRBV10-2 and TRBJ2-7; TRBD1 might be the D (6 bases). The CDR3 has 12 residues. CDR1 is WSHSY and CDR2 is SAAADI in the germline V gene. V lost 6 bases and J 3 bases, leaving 9 bases between the germline ends. CDR3 nucleotides: TGCGCCAGCAGGGGGACACTCTACGAGCAGTACTTC. This sequence encodes CASRGTLYEQYF.

This clone was recorded once. The rearrangement joins TRBV6-5 to TRBJ1-5; weak D call: TRBD1 (5 bases). V lost 0 bases and J 11 bases, leaving 17 bases between the germline ends. The germline V gene has CDR1 MNHEY and CDR2 SVGAGI. There are 15 residues in the CDR3. The CDR3 DNA is TGTGCCAGCAGTTACTCCGCCGGGACGGGGGATTCCCAGCATTTT. Its translation: CASSYSAGTGDSQHF.

The J gene is TRBJ1-2, the V gene TRBV2; 9 bases map to TRBD1. Germline CDR1 reads SNHLY; CDR2 reads FYNNEI. CDR3 size: 13 residues. V lost 7 bases and J lost 6; bases outside the gene matches: 6. The CDR3 sequence: CASNLQGAHGYTF. The CDR3, as DNA: TGTGCCAGCAACTTACAGGGGGCTCATGGCTACACCTTC.

This clone is a singleton in its sample. The chain has TRBV4-1 and TRBJ1-4; TRBD1 is a possible D gene (6 bases). The germline V gene encodes CDR1 MGHRA and CDR2 YSYEKL. This CDR3 spans 18 amino acids. The V and J ends lost 0 bases and 0 bases respectively, with 14 bases between them. The CDR3 here is CASSQDYDRLATNEKLFF. The CDR3 nucleotides read TGCGCCAGCAGCCAAGATTATGACAGGCTTGCAACTAATGAAAAACTGTTTTTT.

The rearrangement links TRBV11-3 to TRBJ1-2; D gene uncertain. Germline V lookup: CDR1 SGHNT, CDR2 YENEEA. The CDR3 totals 12 residues. V shed 3 bases and J shed 10 bases, with 12 bases lying between them. The CDR3: CASSFPSQAYTF. The CDR3 nucleotides are TGTGCCAGCAGCTTTCCCTCCCAGGCCTACACCTTC.

V and J are TRBV19 and TRBJ2-1; TRBD2 agrees at 13 bases. Germline loops: CDR1 LNHDA, CDR2 SQIVND (reference sequence). V lost 7 bases, J lost 5 bases, and 5 bases stayed unmatched. The CDR3 spans 15 residues. The CDR3 sequence: CASTPTSGGHNEQFF. For the CDR3, the DNA is TGTGCCAGTACCCCGACTAGCGGGGGGCACAATGAGCAGTTCTTC.

The V and J genes are TRBV5-1 and TRBJ2-7; possibly TRBD2 for D (7 bases). There are 15 residues in the CDR3. Trimming pared 6 bases from V and 0 bases from J, leaving 16 bases between. CDR1 is SGHRS and CDR2 is YFSETQ in the germline V gene. The CDR3 DNA is TGCGCCAGCACGAGCGGGACAATTAGCTCCTACGAGCAGTACTTC. Translated, it gives CASTSGTISSYEQYF.

This chain joins TRBV29-1 and TRBJ1-4, with D possibly matching TRBD1 (5 bases). The V gene's germline CDR1 is SQVTM and CDR2 ANQGSEA. V was cut by 5 bases and J by 3 bases, with 13 bases left in between. The CDR3 runs to 14 residues. The CDR3 protein is CSVTLGGPNEKLFF. CDR3 nucleotides: TGCAGCGTTACCCTGGGGGGTCCTAATGAAAAACTGTTTTTT. The full variable domain, with the rest looked up from reference TRBV29-1 and TRBJ1-4, is SAVISQKPSRDICQRGTSLTIQCQVDSQVTMMFWYRQQPGQSLTLIATANQGSEATYESGFVIDKFPISRPNLTFSTLTVSNMSPEDSSIYLCSVTLGGPNEKLFFGSGTQLSVL.

The chain joins TRBV6-5 to TRBJ1-2; 9 nucleotides align to TRBD1. CDR3 length equals 13 residues. Germline assignment: CDR1 MNHEY and CDR2 SVGAGI. V gave up 6 bases and J gave up 8 bases; unmatched junction bases: 7. CDR3 loop: CASSGGQGLGYTF. The CDR3 DNA reads as TGTGCCAGCAGCGGGGGACAGGGTCTGGGCTACACCTTC.

The genes are TRBV29-1 and TRBJ2-5; 8 bases map to TRBD1. Germline lookup yields CDR1 SQVTM and CDR2 ANQGSEA. This CDR3 contains 12 residues. The DNA of the CDR3 is TGCAACTGTCAGGGGGCTGAGGAGACCCAGTACTTC. Amino acids: CNCQGAEETQYF.

The chain recombines TRBV30 with TRBJ1-2; D remains unclear. The germline gives CDR1 GTSNPN, CDR2 SVGIG (reference sequence). The V end lost 2 bases, the J end lost 7 bases, and 14 bases lay between the germline ends. This CDR3 contains 13 residues. CDR3 in amino acids: CAWSYLSERGYTF. The CDR3 region has the DNA TGTGCCTGGAGTTACCTCAGCGAGCGTGGCTACACCTTC. Full variable domain (missing parts from reference TRBV30 and TRBJ1-2): SQTIHQWPATLVQPVGSPLSLECTVEGTSNPNLYWYRQAAGRGLQLLFYSVGIGQISSEVPQNLSASRPQDRQFILSSKKLLLSDSGFYLCAWSYLSERGYTFGSGTRLTVV.

This rearrangement joins TRBV9 to TRBJ1-1; the D gene is possibly TRBD1 (5 bases). Trimming left V 3 bases short and J 6 bases short, with 18 bases between. The CDR3 is made up of 15 amino acids. The germline V gene encodes CDR1 SGDLS and CDR2 YYNGEE. The CDR3 protein is CASSGSTGTWAEAFF. CDR3 coding DNA: TGTGCCAGCAGCGGCTCGACCGGGACTTGGGCTGAAGCTTTCTTT.

The J gene is TRBJ1-1, the V gene TRBV14; D unresolved. Trimming shortened V by 1 base and J by 2 bases, and 5 bases separated the two germline ends. The CDR3 has 13 amino acids. Germline CDR1 is SGHDN and CDR2 is FVKESK. The CDR3 sequence: CASSQALNTEAFF. As DNA, the CDR3 is TGTGCCAGCAGCCAAGCCCTCAACACTGAAGCTTTCTTT. The full variable domain, in which reference TRBV14 and TRBJ1-1 provide the parts outside the CDR3, is EAGVTQFPSHSVIEKGQTVTLRCDPISGHDNLYWYRRVMGKEIKFLLHFVKESKQDESGMPNNRFLAERTGGTYSTLKVQPAELEDSGVYFCASSQALNTEAFFGQGTRLTVV.

V is TRBV9 and J is TRBJ1-6; a possible D gene is TRBD1 (6 bases). Trimming pared 3 bases from V and 9 bases from J, leaving 16 bases between. CDR1 SGDLS and CDR2 YYNGEE come from the germline V gene. This CDR3 has 15 residues. The CDR3 DNA reads as TGTGCCAGCAGCGAGCTAACAGGGATCGGTTCACCCCTCCACTTT. Its protein product is CASSELTGIGSPLHF.

The gene calls are TRBV5-6 and TRBJ2-2, with D tentatively TRBD2 (6 bases). CDR1 SGHDT and CDR2 YYEEEE come from the germline V gene. V dropped 4 bases and J dropped 1 base, with 17 bases sitting between them. The CDR3 length is 17 residues. The chain's CDR3 is CASSSLVRGKNTGELFF. The CDR3 DNA is TGTGCCAGCAGCAGCTTGGTCCGCGGGAAGAACACCGGGGAGCTGTTTTTT. Drawing the rest from reference TRBV5-6 and TRBJ2-2, the complete variable domain is DAGVTQSPTHLIKTRGQQVTLRCSPKSGHDTVSWYQQALGQGPQFIFQYYEEEERQRGNFPDRFSGHQFPNYSSELNVNALLLGDSALYLCASSSLVRGKNTGELFFGEGSRLTVL.